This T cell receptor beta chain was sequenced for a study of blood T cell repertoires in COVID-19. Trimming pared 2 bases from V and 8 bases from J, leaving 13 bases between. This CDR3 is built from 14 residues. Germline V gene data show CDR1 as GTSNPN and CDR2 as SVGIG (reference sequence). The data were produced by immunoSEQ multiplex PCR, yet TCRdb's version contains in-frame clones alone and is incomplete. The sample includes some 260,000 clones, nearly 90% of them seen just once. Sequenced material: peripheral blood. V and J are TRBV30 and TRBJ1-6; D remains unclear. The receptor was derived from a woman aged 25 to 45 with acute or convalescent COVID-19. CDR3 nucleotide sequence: TGTGCCTGGAGTATTGAGGGTGTATATTCACCCCTCCACTTT. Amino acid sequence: CAWSIEGVYSPLHF.